This entry describes one T cell receptor (beta chain). Antigen: not known. Generated by immunoSEQ multiplex PCR, the TCRdb table keeps only in-frame clones and is missing some. The table lists several thousand clones, approximately 91% of them singletons. The data derive from a study of graft-versus-host responses after intestinal transplantation. As for the study in general: Each recipient received a multivisceral, liver-intestinal, or isolated intestinal graft. Each patient got anti-thymocyte globulin induction, then tacrolimus and steroids for roughly 3 years.

Study-wide results and caveats: Researchers found peak circulating GvH clone levels linked to early post-transplant HvG declines. Allografts of patients with graft-donor T cell macrochimerism showed high graft-versus-host to host-versus-graft clone ratios.

The germline V gene encodes CDR1 MNHNY and CDR2 SVGAGI (reference sequence). This CDR3 region has 15 residues. With 6 bases clipped from V and 0 bases from J, the junction kept 4 bases outside the gene matches. This chain links TRBV6-6 with TRBJ2-3, with 9 bases identical to TRBD1. This TCR was recovered from a human patient who received an intestinal transplant, so some T cells may come from the graft donor. The starting material was PBMCs, obtained about 83 days after transplant. Here the CDR3 reads CASRYRGLSTDTQYF. DNA for the CDR3: TGTGCCAGCAGGTACAGGGGGCTAAGCACAGATACGCAGTATTTT.